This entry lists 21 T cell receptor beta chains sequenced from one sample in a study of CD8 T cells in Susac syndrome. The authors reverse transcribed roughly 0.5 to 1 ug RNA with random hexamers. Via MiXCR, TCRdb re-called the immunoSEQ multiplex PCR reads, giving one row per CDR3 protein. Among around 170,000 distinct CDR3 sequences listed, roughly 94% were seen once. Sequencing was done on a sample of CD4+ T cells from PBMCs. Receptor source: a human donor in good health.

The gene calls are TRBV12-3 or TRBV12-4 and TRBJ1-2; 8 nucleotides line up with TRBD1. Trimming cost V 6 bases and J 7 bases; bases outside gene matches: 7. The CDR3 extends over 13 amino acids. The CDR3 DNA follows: TGTGCCAGCAGATTTGGACAGGGAGGTGGCTACACCTTC. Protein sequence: CASRFGQGGGYTF.

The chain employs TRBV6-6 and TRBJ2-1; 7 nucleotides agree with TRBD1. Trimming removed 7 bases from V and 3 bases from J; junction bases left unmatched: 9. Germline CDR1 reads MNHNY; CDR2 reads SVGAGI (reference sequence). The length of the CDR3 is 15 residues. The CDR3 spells CASTRSQGDYNEQFF. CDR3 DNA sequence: TGTGCCAGCACTCGATCCCAGGGGGACTACAATGAGCAGTTCTTC.

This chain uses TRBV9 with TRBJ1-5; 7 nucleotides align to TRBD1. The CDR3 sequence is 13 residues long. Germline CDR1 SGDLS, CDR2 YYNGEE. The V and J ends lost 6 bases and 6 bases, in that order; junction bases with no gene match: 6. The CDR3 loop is CASNRGAGQPQHF. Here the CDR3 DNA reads TGTGCCAGCAACAGGGGTGCGGGTCAGCCCCAGCATTTT.

CDR3 in amino acids: CAYYRGRNTEAFF. The CDR3 bases are TGTGCCTACTACAGGGGGCGGAACACTGAAGCTTTCTTT. The chain carries TRBV30 and TRBJ1-1; 9 bases agree with TRBD1. The CDR3 loop spans 13 amino acids. With V trimmed by 7 bases and J by 1 base, 4 bases remained unmatched. Germline loops: CDR1 GTSNPN, CDR2 SVGIG (reference sequence).

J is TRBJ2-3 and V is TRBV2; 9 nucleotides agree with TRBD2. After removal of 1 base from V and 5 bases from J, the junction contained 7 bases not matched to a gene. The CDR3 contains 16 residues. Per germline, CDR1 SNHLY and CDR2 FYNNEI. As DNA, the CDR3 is TGTGCCAGCAGTGAAGGAGCGGGGGGCCGAGGAGATACGCAGTATTTT. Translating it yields CASSEGAGGRGDTQYF.

The CDR3 here is CASSSIIDTIYF. CDR3 in DNA: TGTGCCAGCAGTTCAATTATAGACACCATATATTTT. The rearrangement links TRBV7-9 to TRBJ1-3; D unclear. The germline CDR1 and CDR2 sequences are SEHNR and FQNEAQ (reference sequence). V dropped 6 bases and J dropped 8 bases, with 11 bases sitting between them. The CDR3 extends over 12 amino acids.

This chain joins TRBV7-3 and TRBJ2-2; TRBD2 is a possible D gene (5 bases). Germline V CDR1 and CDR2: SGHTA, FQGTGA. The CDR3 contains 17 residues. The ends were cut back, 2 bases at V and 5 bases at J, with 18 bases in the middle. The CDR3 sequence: CASSLYSVGIGTGELFF. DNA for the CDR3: TGTGCCAGCAGCTTATACTCGGTCGGGATAGGTACCGGGGAGCTGTTTTTT.

The CDR3 spells CSADVTGFSGTQYF. The CDR3 bases are TGCAGTGCTGACGTAACAGGATTTTCCGGGACCCAGTACTTC. This rearrangement joins TRBV20-1 to TRBJ2-5, with TRBD1 as a possible D gene (5 bases). V lost 5 bases, J lost 7 bases, and 20 bases lay in between. Germline assignment: CDR1 DFQATT and CDR2 SNEGSKA (reference sequence). The CDR3 sequence is 14 residues long.

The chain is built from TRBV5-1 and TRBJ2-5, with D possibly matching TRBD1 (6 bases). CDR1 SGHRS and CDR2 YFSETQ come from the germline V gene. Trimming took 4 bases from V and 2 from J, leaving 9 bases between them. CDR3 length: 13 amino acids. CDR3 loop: CASSIQGQETQYF. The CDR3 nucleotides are TGCGCCAGCAGCATACAGGGTCAAGAGACCCAGTACTTC.

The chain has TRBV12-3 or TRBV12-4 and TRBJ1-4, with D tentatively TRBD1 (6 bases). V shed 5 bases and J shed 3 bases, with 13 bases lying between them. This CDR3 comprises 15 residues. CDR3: CASSPSQGPNEKLFF. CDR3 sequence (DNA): TGTGCCAGCAGTCCATCACAGGGCCCTAATGAAAAACTGTTTTTT.

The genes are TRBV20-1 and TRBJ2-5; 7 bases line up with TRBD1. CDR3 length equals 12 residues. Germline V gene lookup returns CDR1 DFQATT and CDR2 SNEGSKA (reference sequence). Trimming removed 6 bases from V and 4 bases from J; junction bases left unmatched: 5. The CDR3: CSAPTGIETQYF. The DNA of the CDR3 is TGCAGTGCCCCGACAGGGATAGAGACCCAGTACTTC.

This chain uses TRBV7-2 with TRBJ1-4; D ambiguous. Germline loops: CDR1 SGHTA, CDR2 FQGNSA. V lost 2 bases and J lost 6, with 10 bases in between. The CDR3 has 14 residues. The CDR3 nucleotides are TGTGCCAGCAGCTTATGGGGATTGGATGAAAAACTGTTTTTT. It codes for CASSLWGLDEKLFF.

The CDR3 spells CSAREPYNEQFF. CDR3 coding DNA: TGCAGTGCTAGAGAACCTTACAATGAGCAGTTCTTC. This chain joins TRBV20-1 and TRBJ2-1; D gene ambiguous. The CDR3 has 12 residues. From germline, CDR1 is DFQATT and CDR2 SNEGSKA (reference sequence). Between the trimmed V and J ends, which lost 0 bases and 4 bases, there was a span of 4 bases.

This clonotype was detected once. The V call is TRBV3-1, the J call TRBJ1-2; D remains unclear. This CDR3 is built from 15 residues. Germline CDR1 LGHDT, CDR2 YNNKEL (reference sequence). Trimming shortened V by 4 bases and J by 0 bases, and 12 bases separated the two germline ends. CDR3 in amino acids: CASSLEGRTNYGYTF. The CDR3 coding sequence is TGTGCCAGCAGCCTGGAGGGAAGGACTAACTATGGCTACACCTTC. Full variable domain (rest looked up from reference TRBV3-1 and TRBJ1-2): DTAVSQTPKYLVTQMGNDKSIKCEQNLGHDTMYWYKQDSKKFLKIMFSYNNKELIINETVPNRFSPKSPDKAHLNLHINSLELGDSAVYFCASSLEGRTNYGYTFGSGTRLTVV.

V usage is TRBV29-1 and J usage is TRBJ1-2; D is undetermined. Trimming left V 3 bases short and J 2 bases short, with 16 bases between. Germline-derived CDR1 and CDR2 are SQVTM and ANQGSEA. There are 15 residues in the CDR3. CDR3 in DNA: TGCAGCGTTGACTCTTCAGGTACTTCGAACTATGGCTACACCTTC. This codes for CSVDSSGTSNYGYTF.

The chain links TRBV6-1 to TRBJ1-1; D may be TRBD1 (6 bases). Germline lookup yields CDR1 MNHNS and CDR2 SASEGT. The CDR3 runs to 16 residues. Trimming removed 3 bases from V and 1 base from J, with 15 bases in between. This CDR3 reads CASSDLGGASNTEAFF. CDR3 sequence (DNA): TGTGCCAGCAGTGACCTTGGGGGGGCCTCGAACACTGAAGCTTTCTTT.

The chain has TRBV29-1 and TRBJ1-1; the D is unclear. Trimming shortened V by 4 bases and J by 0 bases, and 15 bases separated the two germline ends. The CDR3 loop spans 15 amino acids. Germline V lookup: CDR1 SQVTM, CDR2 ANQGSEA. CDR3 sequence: CSVVPRGVMNTEAFF. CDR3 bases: TGCAGCGTTGTCCCCCGAGGAGTCATGAACACTGAAGCTTTCTTT.

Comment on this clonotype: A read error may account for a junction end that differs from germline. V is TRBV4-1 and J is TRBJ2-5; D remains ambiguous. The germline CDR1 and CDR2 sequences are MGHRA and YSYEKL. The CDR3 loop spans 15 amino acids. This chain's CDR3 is CASSQHSAYQGTQYF. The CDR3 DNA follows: TGCGCCAGCAGCCAACACAGTGCGTACCAAGGGACCCAGTACTTC.

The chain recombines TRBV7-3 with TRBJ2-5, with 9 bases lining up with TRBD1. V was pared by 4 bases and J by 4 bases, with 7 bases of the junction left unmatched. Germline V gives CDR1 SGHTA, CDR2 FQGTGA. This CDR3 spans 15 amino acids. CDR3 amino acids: CASSSTTGGRETQYF. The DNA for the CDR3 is TGTGCCAGCAGCTCGACCACAGGGGGCAGAGAGACCCAGTACTTC.

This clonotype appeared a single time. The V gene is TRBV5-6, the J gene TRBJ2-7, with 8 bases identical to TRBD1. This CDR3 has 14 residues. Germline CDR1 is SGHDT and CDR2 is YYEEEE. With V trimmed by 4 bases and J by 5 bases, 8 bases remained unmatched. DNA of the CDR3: TGTGCCAGCAGCCAGGAGACAGGGGTGCACGAGCAGTACTTC. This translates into CASSQETGVHEQYF.

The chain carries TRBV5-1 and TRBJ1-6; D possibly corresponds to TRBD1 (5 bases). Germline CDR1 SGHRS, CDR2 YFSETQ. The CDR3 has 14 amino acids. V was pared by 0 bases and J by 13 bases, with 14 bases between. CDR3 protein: CASSLGDSPVPLHF. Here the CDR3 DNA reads TGCGCCAGCAGCTTGGGAGACAGCCCTGTTCCCCTCCACTTT.